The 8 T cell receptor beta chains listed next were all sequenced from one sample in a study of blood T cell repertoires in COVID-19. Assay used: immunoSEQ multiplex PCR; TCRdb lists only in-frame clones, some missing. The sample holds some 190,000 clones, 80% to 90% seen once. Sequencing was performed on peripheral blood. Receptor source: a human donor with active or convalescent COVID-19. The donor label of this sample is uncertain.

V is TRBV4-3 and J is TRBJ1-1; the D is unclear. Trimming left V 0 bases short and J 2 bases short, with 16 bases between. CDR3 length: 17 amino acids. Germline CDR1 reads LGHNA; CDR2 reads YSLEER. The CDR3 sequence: CASSQDFGRTKNTEAFF. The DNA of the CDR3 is TGCGCCAGCAGCCAAGACTTTGGGAGGACGAAAAACACTGAAGCTTTCTTT.

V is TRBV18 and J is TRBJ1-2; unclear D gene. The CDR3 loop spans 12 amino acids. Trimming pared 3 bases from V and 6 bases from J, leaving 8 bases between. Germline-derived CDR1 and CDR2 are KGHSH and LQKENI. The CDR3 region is CASSPAEDGYTF. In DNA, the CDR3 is TGTGCCAGCTCACCGGCGGAGGATGGCTACACCTTC.

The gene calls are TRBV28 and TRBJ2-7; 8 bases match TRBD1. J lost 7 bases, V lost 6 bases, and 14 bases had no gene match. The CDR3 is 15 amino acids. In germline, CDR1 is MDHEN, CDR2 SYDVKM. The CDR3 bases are TGTGCCAGCAGGCCACGAGGACAGGGAACGCGGGAGCAGTACTTC. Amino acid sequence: CASRPRGQGTREQYF. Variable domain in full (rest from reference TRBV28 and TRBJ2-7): DVKVTQSSRYLVKRTGEKVFLECVQDMDHENMFWYRQDPGLGLRLIYFSYDVKMKEKGDIPEGYSVSREKKERFSLILESASTNQTSMYLCASRPRGQGTREQYFGPGTRLTVT.

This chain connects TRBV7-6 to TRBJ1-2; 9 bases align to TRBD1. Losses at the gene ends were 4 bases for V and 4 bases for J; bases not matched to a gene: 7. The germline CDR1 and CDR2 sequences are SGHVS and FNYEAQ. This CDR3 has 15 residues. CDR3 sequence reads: CASSSTTGGFYGYTF. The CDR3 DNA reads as TGTGCCAGCAGCTCCACTACAGGGGGCTTCTATGGCTACACCTTC.

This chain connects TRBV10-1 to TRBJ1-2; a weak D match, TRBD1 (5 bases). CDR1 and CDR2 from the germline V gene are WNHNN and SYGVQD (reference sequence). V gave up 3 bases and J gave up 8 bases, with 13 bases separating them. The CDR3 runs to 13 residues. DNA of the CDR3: TGCGCCAGCAGTGAAAGGGGATCCTCCGGCTACACCTTC. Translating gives CASSERGSSGYTF.

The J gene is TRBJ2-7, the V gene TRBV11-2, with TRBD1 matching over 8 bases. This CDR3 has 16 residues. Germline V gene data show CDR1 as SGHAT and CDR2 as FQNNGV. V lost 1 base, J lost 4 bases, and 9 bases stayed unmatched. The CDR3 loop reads CASSLVAGRGRYEQYF. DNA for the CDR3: TGTGCCAGCAGCTTAGTCGCCGGCAGGGGGCGATACGAGCAGTACTTC.

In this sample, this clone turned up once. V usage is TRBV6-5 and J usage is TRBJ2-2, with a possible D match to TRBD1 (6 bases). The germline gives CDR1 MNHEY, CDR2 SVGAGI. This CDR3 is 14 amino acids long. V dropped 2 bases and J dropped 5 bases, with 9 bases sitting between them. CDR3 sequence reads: CASSYERGTGELFF. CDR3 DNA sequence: TGTGCCAGCAGTTACGAGAGGGGGACCGGGGAGCTGTTTTTT.

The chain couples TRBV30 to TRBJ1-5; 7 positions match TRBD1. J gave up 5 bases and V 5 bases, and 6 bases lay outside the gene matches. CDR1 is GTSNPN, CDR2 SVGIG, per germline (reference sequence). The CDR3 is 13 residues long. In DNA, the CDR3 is TGTGCCTGGGGGACAGCGGGTCATCAGCCCCAGCATTTT. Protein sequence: CAWGTAGHQPQHF.